This T cell receptor (beta chain) was identified in a study of blood T cell repertoires in COVID-19. For the study at large: T cells, B-cell-depleted T cells, or PBMCs provided the cDNA or gDNA that served as material.

Germline CDR1 reads SGHNT; CDR2 reads YYREEE (reference sequence). CDR3 length: 13 amino acids. V lost 0 bases to trimming and J lost 4 bases; unmatched junction nucleotides: 0. Measured with immunoSEQ multiplex PCR; TCRdb has only the in-frame clones, and not every one. The sample holds approximately 200,000 clones, about 86% seen once. The receptor was isolated from a young man with active or convalescent COVID-19. The source material was peripheral blood. The rearrangement uses TRBV5-4 and TRBJ2-5; 7 bases are shared with TRBD2. The chain's CDR3 is CASSLGLAETQYF. As DNA, the CDR3 is TGTGCCAGCAGCTTGGGACTAGCAGAGACCCAGTACTTC.